This passage covers 31 T cell receptor beta chains from one sample sequenced in a study of T cells in localized non-small cell lung cancer. Produced via immunoSEQ multiplex PCR; TCRdb's table is partial and in-frame only. The sample has tens of thousands of clones, around 90% seen once; the top ten hold 20% to 25%. This material consisted of peripheral blood, taken before any cancer treatment. Receptors were obtained from a man aged 40-75 years with stage I squamous cell lung carcinoma.

The V call is TRBV19, the J call TRBJ2-7, with no clear D. V gave up 3 bases and J gave up 2 bases, with 11 bases separating them. CDR3 size: 14 residues. Per the germline V gene, CDR1 is LNHDA and CDR2 is SQIVND (reference sequence). The CDR3 loop reads CASSIRTDTYEQYF. The CDR3 DNA is TGTGCCAGTAGTATCCGAACAGACACCTACGAGCAGTACTTC. The complete variable domain, with remaining parts taken from reference TRBV19 and TRBJ2-7, reads DGGITQSPKYLFRKEGQNVTLSCEQNLNHDAMYWYRQDPGQGLRLIYYSQIVNDFQKGDIAEGYSVSREKKESFPLTVTSAQKNPTAFYLCASSIRTDTYEQYFGPGTRLTVT.

This clone showed up just once. The genes are TRBV7-3 and TRBJ2-1; 14 nucleotides agree with TRBD2. Germline-derived CDR1 and CDR2 are SGHTA and FQGTGA. V trimming: 1 base; J trimming: 5 bases; junction bases outside the gene matches: 7. The CDR3 loop spans 18 amino acids. The CDR3 region has the DNA TGTGCCAGCAGCTTAATGGGACTAGCGGGAGCGGGGAACAATGAGCAGTTCTTC. It encodes CASSLMGLAGAGNNEQFF.

The chain recombines TRBV5-1 with TRBJ2-3; D is unresolved. CDR1 SGHRS and CDR2 YFSETQ come from the germline V gene. The CDR3 sequence is 13 residues long. V was shortened by 7 bases and J by 0 bases, with 9 bases between the two germline ends. DNA of the CDR3: TGCGCCAGCGTCGCGCCCAGCACAGATACGCAGTATTTT. This encodes CASVAPSTDTQYF.

The V and J genes are TRBV11-3 and TRBJ2-1, with TRBD1 matching over 7 bases. The germline V gene has CDR1 SGHNT and CDR2 YENEEA. This CDR3 comprises 13 residues. V lost 5 bases and J lost 6; bases outside the gene matches: 4. CDR3 residues: CASSPHRGNEQFF. The DNA for the CDR3 is TGTGCCAGCAGCCCCCACAGGGGCAATGAGCAGTTCTTC.

The chain has TRBV2 and TRBJ2-7; 7 bases are a match to TRBD1. The CDR3 is 16 amino acids. V was pared by 10 bases and J by 0 bases, with 15 bases of the junction left unmatched. Per germline, CDR1 SNHLY and CDR2 FYNNEI. CDR3 DNA sequence: TGTGCCACGGGGCTTATAAACAGGGGAAGCTCCTACGAGCAGTACTTC. Its translation is CATGLINRGSSYEQYF.

This clone was recorded once. The genes are TRBV2 and TRBJ2-1; TRBD2 might be the D (6 bases). CDR3 length: 16 residues. CDR1 and CDR2 (germline): SNHLY, FYNNEI. Trimming took off 3 bases at V and 1 base at J, with 13 bases between the two ends. The CDR3 spells CASSEAGLLSYNEQFF. CDR3 DNA sequence: TGTGCCAGCAGTGAGGCTGGACTATTGTCCTACAATGAGCAGTTCTTC.

V is TRBV19 and J is TRBJ2-3; maybe TRBD1 (5 bases). Germline V gene sequence: CDR1 LNHDA, CDR2 SQIVND (reference sequence). The CDR3 contains 14 residues. The V end lost 6 bases, the J end lost 6 bases, and 16 bases lay between the germline ends. Here the CDR3 reads CASRSTDWSDTQYF. The CDR3 DNA reads TGTGCCAGTAGGTCGACAGACTGGAGCGATACGCAGTATTTT. The full variable domain, its missing parts supplied by reference TRBV19 and TRBJ2-3, is DGGITQSPKYLFRKEGQNVTLSCEQNLNHDAMYWYRQDPGQGLRLIYYSQIVNDFQKGDIAEGYSVSREKKESFPLTVTSAQKNPTAFYLCASRSTDWSDTQYFGPGTRLTVL.

The rearrangement joins TRBV11-2 to TRBJ2-3; D is possibly TRBD1 (5 bases). The germline V gene encodes CDR1 SGHAT and CDR2 FQNNGV. The CDR3 runs 14 residues. Trimming took off 5 bases at V and 0 bases at J, with 9 bases between the two ends. This CDR3 is CASSKWGSTDTQYF. In DNA form, the CDR3 reads TGTGCCAGCAGCAAGTGGGGCAGCACAGATACGCAGTATTTT.

The chain joins TRBV7-9 to TRBJ2-5; D is tentatively TRBD1 or TRBD2 (5 bases each). The CDR3 spans 16 residues. Trimming left V 6 bases short and J 4 bases short, with 21 bases between. The V gene's germline CDR1 is SEHNR and CDR2 FQNEAQ (reference sequence). The CDR3, as DNA: TGTGCCAGCAGTAAGGATTCCGGGACCCTTGGAGAGACCCAGTACTTC. This codes for CASSKDSGTLGETQYF.

V and J are TRBV6-4 and TRBJ2-7; D gene ambiguous. From germline, CDR1 is MRHNA and CDR2 SNTAGT. The CDR3 extends over 17 amino acids. V was cut by 0 bases and J by 1 base, with 16 bases left in between. The CDR3 DNA reads as TGTGCCAGCAGTGACTCTTTAGGTGACTTTGGGTCCTACGAGCAGTACTTC. As protein: CASSDSLGDFGSYEQYF.

The chain combines TRBV19 with TRBJ2-7; TRBD2 aligns across 8 bases. The germline V gene encodes CDR1 LNHDA and CDR2 SQIVND (reference sequence). After removal of 3 bases from V and 5 bases from J, the junction contained 6 bases not matched to a gene. The CDR3 covers 14 residues. CDR3 sequence (DNA): TGTGCCAGTAGTATCAACCGGGAGGGCCACGAGCAGTACTTC. This encodes CASSINREGHEQYF.

This chain connects TRBV4-3 to TRBJ1-6; TRBD1 is a possible D gene (6 bases). Trimming stripped 4 bases from V and 7 bases from J, with 17 bases between. The CDR3 covers 16 residues. Germline values: CDR1 LGHNA, CDR2 YSLEER. CDR3 DNA sequence: TGCGCCAGCAGCCTCAGATTACAGGGTTCCAATTCACCCCTCCACTTT. Translated, it gives CASSLRLQGSNSPLHF.

The chain is built from TRBV2 and TRBJ1-1; D might be TRBD1 (6 bases). Trimming pared 3 bases from V and 5 bases from J, leaving 10 bases between. Germline CDR1 is SNHLY and CDR2 is FYNNEI. This CDR3 is built from 13 residues. The CDR3 region has the DNA TGTGCCAGCAGTGACACAGGGAATACTGAAGCTTTCTTT. Translated: CASSDTGNTEAFF.

The chain employs TRBV27 and TRBJ2-7, with D tentatively TRBD1 or TRBD2 (6 bases each). Germline V gene data show CDR1 as MNHEY and CDR2 as SMNVEV (reference sequence). V lost 1 base and J lost 5, with 12 bases in between. This CDR3 region has 14 residues. The CDR3: CASSLLWGADEQYF. The CDR3 nucleotides read TGTGCCAGCAGTTTATTGTGGGGGGCAGACGAGCAGTACTTC.

This clone was seen once. The V and J genes are TRBV2 and TRBJ2-7, with TRBD2 identical over 7 bases. CDR1 and CDR2 (germline): SNHLY, FYNNEI. With 5 bases clipped from V and 4 bases from J, the junction kept 2 bases outside the gene matches. This CDR3 contains 12 residues. In DNA form, the CDR3 reads TGTGCCAGCAGTCGGGGGGATTACGAGCAGTACTTC. It translates to CASSRGDYEQYF.

V is TRBV19 and J is TRBJ2-3; 11 bases map to TRBD2. The CDR3 has 18 residues. J was trimmed by 2 bases and V by 3 bases; bases with no gene match: 10. Germline lookup yields CDR1 LNHDA and CDR2 SQIVND (reference sequence). In nucleotides, the CDR3 is TGTGCCAGTAGTATGGGGGGGACTAGCGGTTTTTACACAGATACGCAGTATTTT. It encodes CASSMGGTSGFYTDTQYF.

V usage is TRBV4-3 and J usage is TRBJ2-2, with D tentatively TRBD2 (6 bases). This CDR3 comprises 16 residues. Germline V gives CDR1 LGHNA, CDR2 YSLEER. Between the trimmed V and J ends, which lost 6 bases and 4 bases, there was a span of 18 bases. The DNA of the CDR3 is TGCGCCAGCAGTTTATCCTGGGGGGAGATCACCGGGGAGCTGTTTTTT. Translated, it gives CASSLSWGEITGELFF.

The chain is built from TRBV19 and TRBJ2-7, with 9 positions matching TRBD1. Trimming cost V 5 bases and J 3 bases; bases outside gene matches: 8. Germline CDR1 and CDR2: LNHDA and SQIVND (reference sequence). The CDR3 covers 15 residues. The CDR3 DNA sequence: TGTGCCAGTAGTGAGCCGGGACAGGGTATCTACGAGCAGTACTTC. As protein: CASSEPGQGIYEQYF.

V usage is TRBV4-3 and J usage is TRBJ2-1, with a tentative D call TRBD2 (6 bases). Trimming pared 1 base from V and 3 bases from J, leaving 10 bases between. This CDR3 comprises 15 residues. CDR1 is LGHNA, CDR2 YSLEER, per germline. The CDR3 region has the DNA TGCGCCAGCAGCCAAGCCCCGGGAGTCTACAATGAGCAGTTCTTC. This translates into CASSQAPGVYNEQFF.

The chain combines TRBV28 with TRBJ1-4, with D possibly TRBD1 on 5 matching bases. This CDR3 has 15 amino acids. The germline V gene has CDR1 MDHEN and CDR2 SYDVKM. V was trimmed by 6 bases and J by 0 bases, leaving 11 bases between them. The CDR3 is CASSTRGATNEKLFF. The CDR3 DNA is TGTGCCAGCAGCACTCGGGGCGCAACTAATGAAAAACTGTTTTTT.

The genes are TRBV11-2 and TRBJ2-1, with TRBD2 matching over 9 bases. Germline CDR1 is SGHAT and CDR2 is FQNNGV. The CDR3 is made up of 17 amino acids. The V segment lost 4 bases and the J segment 3 bases; nucleotides outside the gene matches: 10. The CDR3 protein is CASSSAPLAGYYNEQFF. The CDR3 DNA reads as TGTGCCAGCAGCTCGGCCCCGCTAGCGGGATACTACAATGAGCAGTTCTTC.

The chain has TRBV28 and TRBJ1-1; a possible D gene is TRBD1 (5 bases). Germline V gene sequence: CDR1 MDHEN, CDR2 SYDVKM. Trimming took 6 bases from V and 1 from J, leaving 12 bases between them. CDR3 size: 14 residues. This CDR3 is CASRIGRGNTEAFF. The CDR3, as DNA: TGTGCCAGCAGAATAGGGAGGGGGAACACTGAAGCTTTCTTT.

The chain links TRBV6-6 to TRBJ2-3; 7 nucleotides match TRBD2. The CDR3 has 15 residues. The germline V gene has CDR1 MNHNY and CDR2 SVGAGI (reference sequence). With 2 bases clipped from V and 6 bases from J, the junction kept 8 bases outside the gene matches. The CDR3 reads CASSYTGRRGDTQYF. CDR3 sequence (DNA): TGTGCCAGCAGTTACACGGGCAGGCGGGGGGATACGCAGTATTTT.

This chain links TRBV7-2 with TRBJ2-1; possibly TRBD2 for D (6 bases). V was shortened by 2 bases and J by 6 bases, with 8 bases between the two germline ends. CDR3 length: 13 amino acids. CDR1 and CDR2 (germline): SGHTA, FQGNSA. Here the CDR3 DNA reads TGTGCCAGCAGCTTAATACTAGCCAATGAGCAGTTCTTC. This encodes CASSLILANEQFF.

This chain uses TRBV27 with TRBJ2-7; D may match TRBD1 or TRBD2 (5 bases each). The CDR3 consists of 14 residues. The V end lost 4 bases, the J end lost 3 bases, and 13 bases lay between the germline ends. CDR1 and CDR2 (germline): MNHEY, SMNVEV (reference sequence). The CDR3 bases are TGTGCCAGCAGTTCGGGGAGTACAGGCTACGAGCAGTACTTC. It yields the protein CASSSGSTGYEQYF.

The chain has TRBV19 and TRBJ2-1, with a tentative D call TRBD2 (6 bases). V was pared by 0 bases and J by 3 bases, with 9 bases between. The germline CDR1 and CDR2 sequences are LNHDA and SQIVND (reference sequence). The CDR3 has 15 amino acids. The CDR3 DNA reads as TGTGCCAGTAGTATAGACGGGGGAAACTACAATGAGCAGTTCTTC. Protein: CASSIDGGNYNEQFF.

As regards this clone: In the same sample, other DNA sequences code for this CDR3. V gene TRBV11-2 combines with J gene TRBJ1-1; D gene unclear. Germline CDR1 and CDR2: SGHAT and FQNNGV. The CDR3 is 12 residues long. V lost 3 bases and J 3 bases, leaving 5 bases between the germline ends. CDR3 in amino acids: CASSLGDTEAFF. Written as DNA, the CDR3 is TGTGCCAGCAGCTTGGGAGACACTGAAGCTTTCTTT.

The J gene is TRBJ2-1, the V gene TRBV5-1, with 10 bases matching TRBD2. Germline CDR1 is SGHRS and CDR2 is YFSETQ. V lost 4 bases and J lost 8; bases outside the gene matches: 6. The CDR3 is made up of 14 amino acids. The CDR3 coding sequence is TGCGCCAGCAGCCCGGGGACTAGCGCCGATGAGCAGTTCTTC. It specifies CASSPGTSADEQFF.

V is TRBV27 and J is TRBJ2-1; D perhaps matches TRBD2 (6 bases). There are 14 residues in the CDR3. V was pared by 8 bases and J by 2 bases, with 13 bases between. Germline loops: CDR1 MNHEY, CDR2 SMNVEV (reference sequence). CDR3: CASGRELTYNEQFF. The DNA of the CDR3 is TGTGCCAGCGGTCGGGAGTTGACCTACAATGAGCAGTTCTTC.

This chain links TRBV5-1 with TRBJ2-1, with a tentative D call TRBD1 (5 bases). V gave up 5 bases and J gave up 0 bases, with 15 bases separating them. The CDR3 spans 16 residues. The germline V gene encodes CDR1 SGHRS and CDR2 YFSETQ. The CDR3: CASSRRQQSSYNEQFF. The CDR3 DNA sequence: TGCGCCAGCAGTCGAAGACAGCAGAGCTCCTACAATGAGCAGTTCTTC.

The chain links TRBV12-1 to TRBJ2-7; TRBD2 reflects the table's D call only, with no check against the DNA. TRBV12-1 is a known pseudogene. This CDR3 has 16 amino acids. The CDR3 nucleotides are TGTGCCAGCAGCTTTTACCAGGTTGAGGGCATCTTCGAGCAGTACTTC. Residues: CASSFYQVEGIFEQYF.